The clone carrying this TCR beta chain was detected many times. The antigen is unknown. This beta chain is a stray read from a library made for alpha chains; its abundance is not meaningful. These data originate in a study of spatial heterogeneity in lung cancer. Looking at the study overall: A T cell module score from matched bulk RNA-seq correlated strongly with TCR transcript counts in tumor regions.

Study-level results: The number of expanded tumor alpha and beta chains correlated with mutation number. Estimated TCR-seq coverage of tumor T cells was only roughly 7% for alpha chains. For beta chains, the corresponding estimate was roughly 13%.

Each CDR3 protein gets one entry after TCRdb re-called the 5' RACE reads with MiXCR. This table holds over 10,000 distinct CDR3 sequences, roughly 5.6% found once. Stated time point: sample taken at primary tumor resection. The sequenced material consisted of unsorted whole RNA from tumor, nontumor lung or frozen PBMC. Trimming took off 6 bases at V and 7 bases at J, with 7 bases between the two ends. Germline V gene sequence: CDR1 MGHDK, CDR2 SYGVNS. This CDR3 spans 11 amino acids. This chain links TRBV25-1 with TRBJ2-1; no clear D. This TCR derives from a female donor with early-stage non-small cell lung cancer. The sample consisted of lung tumor tissue, taken at surgery. The CDR3 sequence: CASRNRNEQFF. The CDR3 DNA sequence: TGTGCCAGCAGGAACCGGAATGAGCAGTTCTTC.